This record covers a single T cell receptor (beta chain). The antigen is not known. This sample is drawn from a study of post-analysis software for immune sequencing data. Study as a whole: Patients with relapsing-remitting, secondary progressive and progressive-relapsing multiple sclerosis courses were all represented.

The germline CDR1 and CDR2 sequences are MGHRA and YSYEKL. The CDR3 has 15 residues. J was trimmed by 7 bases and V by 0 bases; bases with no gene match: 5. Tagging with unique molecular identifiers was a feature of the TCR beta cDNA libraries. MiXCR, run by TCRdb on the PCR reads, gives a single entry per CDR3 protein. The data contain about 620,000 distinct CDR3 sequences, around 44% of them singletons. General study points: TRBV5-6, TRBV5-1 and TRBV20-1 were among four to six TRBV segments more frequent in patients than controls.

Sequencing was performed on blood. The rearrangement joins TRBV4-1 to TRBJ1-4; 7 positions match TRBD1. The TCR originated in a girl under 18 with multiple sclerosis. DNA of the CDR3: TGCGCCAGCAGCCAAGAAGAGGGGGCGCGTGAAAAACTGTTTTTT. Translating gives CASSQEEGAREKLFF.